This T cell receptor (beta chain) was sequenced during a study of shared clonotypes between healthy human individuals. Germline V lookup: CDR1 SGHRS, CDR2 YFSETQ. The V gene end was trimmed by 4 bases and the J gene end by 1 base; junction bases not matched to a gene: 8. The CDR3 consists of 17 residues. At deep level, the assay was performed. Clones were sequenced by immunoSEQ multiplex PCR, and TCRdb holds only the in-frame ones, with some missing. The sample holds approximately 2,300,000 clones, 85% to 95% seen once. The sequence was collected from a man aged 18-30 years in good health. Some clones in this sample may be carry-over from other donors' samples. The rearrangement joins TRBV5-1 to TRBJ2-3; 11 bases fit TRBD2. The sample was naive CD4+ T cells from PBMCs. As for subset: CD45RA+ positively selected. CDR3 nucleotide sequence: TGCGCCAGCAGCCCCCCCCTAGCGGGAGGAGGCACAGATACGCAGTATTTT. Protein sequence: CASSPPLAGGGTDTQYF.